This TCR beta chain was recovered during a study of T cell responses to AZD1222 COVID-19 vaccine. Sequencing used immunoSEQ multiplex PCR; TCRdb keeps in-frame clones, though not all of them. Of about 100,000 clones in the sample, roughly 90% were seen once. This receptor was obtained from an adult in good health. This specimen consisted of peripheral blood, obtained on day 0 of AZD1222 vaccination.

The CDR3 region has the DNA TGTGCCAGCAGCCAAGAAAGTTGGCTAGCAGACGCGAACACCGGGGAGCTGTTTTTT. Its protein product is CASSQESWLADANTGELFF. The chain uses TRBV3-1 (or the pseudogene TRBV3-2) and TRBJ2-2, with D possibly TRBD2 on 5 matching bases. CDR1 and CDR2 (germline): LGHDT, YNNKEL (reference sequence). Trimming took 0 bases from V and 0 from J, leaving 17 bases between them. This CDR3 spans 19 amino acids.